This T cell receptor beta chain came from a study of response to subunit inactivated influenza vaccine (dated by TCRdb to between 2018 and 2020). Looking at the study overall: The study used deep quantitative T cell receptor repertoire profiling to track responses to a trivalent subunit inactivated influenza vaccine.

Here is what the overall study found, with its caveats: It was suggested by the authors that each seasonal influenza vaccination may recruit only a limited number of new T cells.

V and J lose 5 bases and 6 bases, and a span of 4 bases separates them. Inclusive of the bounding cysteine and phenylalanine, the CDR3 is 11 residues long. The entry retains the CDR3 DNA only, 33 bases that are in frame from base 1. Based on the germline V gene (reference sequence), the CDR1 and CDR2 sequences are MNHNY and SVGAGI. About this clonotype itself: This receptor's antigen is unknown. No base qualities exist here, and no much larger clone lies one base off it.

Receptor amplification or capture employed RT-PCR. Sequencing was carried out with an Illumina HiSeq 2500. TCRdb took the public reads, trimmed them with fastp at Q25, ran MiXCR for clone calling and kept in-frame beta chains. One record per CDR3 amino acid sequence lists the most common genes and DNA. Here the sample has hundreds of thousands of distinct CDR3 sequences; around 20% occur a single time. 10% of the sample goes to the ten largest clones. Here the chain combines TRBV6-6 and TRBJ2-2, with the D segment identity uncertain. The sequence was obtained from a man aged 50 to 69 who received an inactivated influenza vaccine. Donor details come from another sample of the same person, matched by shared clones. The specimen was PBMCs from blood, collected roughly 20 months after vaccination. The DNA sequence is TGTGCCAGCAGTCGAGCCGGGGAGCTGTTTTTT. Its translation is CASSRAGELFF.